These T cell receptor beta chains were read from a single sample in a study of control samples from healthy donors and cancer patients. Sequenced by immunoSEQ multiplex PCR; TCRdb stores in-frame clones only, minus some. Among 84,000 or so clones listed, 91% were seen once. The source material was blood. Receptor source: a man aged 25-40 years in good health. Both conserved end residues are part of each CDR3. For some rows the clone size is stated as once, few or many, or as a class when expanded; others skip it.

j_gene: TRBJ2-7
v_gene: TRBV28
abundance: NA
CDR3aa: CASSLIRRDHYEQYF

j_gene: TRBJ2-5
v_gene: TRBV29-1
abundance: NA
CDR3aa: CSVEAGGEVVTQYF

j_gene: TRBJ1-3
v_gene: TRBV28
abundance: NA
CDR3aa: CASSSMADGNTIYF

j_gene: TRBJ2-1
v_gene: TRBV18
abundance: NA
CDR3aa: CASSPSGNEQFF

j_gene: TRBJ1-1
v_gene: TRBV10-3
abundance: NA
CDR3aa: CAISAGQNTEAFF

j_gene: TRBJ2-6
v_gene: TRBV7-9
abundance: NA
CDR3aa: CASSPQTVSGANVLTF

j_gene: TRBJ1-4
v_gene: TRBV13
abundance: medium-sized
CDR3aa: CASSSDRDPEKLFF

j_gene: TRBJ1-4
v_gene: TRBV4-1
abundance: NA
CDR3aa: CASSQERSEKLFF

j_gene: TRBJ1-1
v_gene: TRBV28
abundance: NA
CDR3aa: CASSLGQGGSWTEAFF

j_gene: TRBJ2-1
v_gene: TRBV27
abundance: NA
CDR3aa: CASRGQGYNEQFF

j_gene: TRBJ2-1
v_gene: TRBV7-9
abundance: NA
CDR3aa: CASSFGSGRVEQFF

j_gene: TRBJ2-3
v_gene: TRBV7-6
abundance: NA
CDR3aa: CASSLVYGAYTDTQYF

j_gene: TRBJ2-6
v_gene: TRBV27
abundance: NA
CDR3aa: CASSLSGTGANVLTF

j_gene: TRBJ1-2
v_gene: TRBV4-1
abundance: NA
CDR3aa: CASSQGSWMGANYGYTF

j_gene: TRBJ1-5
v_gene: TRBV2
abundance: once
CDR3aa: CASSEEGRNSNQPQHF

j_gene: TRBJ2-7
v_gene: TRBV18
abundance: NA
CDR3aa: CASSPGGGYEQYF

j_gene: TRBJ2-7
v_gene: TRBV13
abundance: NA
CDR3aa: CASSLQAGGPYEQYF

j_gene: TRBJ1-2
v_gene: TRBV24-1
abundance: NA
CDR3aa: CATSDFMGVGYTF

j_gene: TRBJ2-1
v_gene: TRBV19
abundance: NA
CDR3aa: CASSILAGEGVEQFF

j_gene: TRBJ2-7
v_gene: TRBV21-1
abundance: NA
CDR3aa: CASSKVKVGTGVLSPYEQYF

j_gene: TRBJ1-1
v_gene: TRBV11-3
abundance: NA
CDR3aa: CASSLGTDTEAFF

j_gene: TRBJ2-1
v_gene: TRBV5-5
abundance: NA
CDR3aa: CASSLEGGSYNEQFF